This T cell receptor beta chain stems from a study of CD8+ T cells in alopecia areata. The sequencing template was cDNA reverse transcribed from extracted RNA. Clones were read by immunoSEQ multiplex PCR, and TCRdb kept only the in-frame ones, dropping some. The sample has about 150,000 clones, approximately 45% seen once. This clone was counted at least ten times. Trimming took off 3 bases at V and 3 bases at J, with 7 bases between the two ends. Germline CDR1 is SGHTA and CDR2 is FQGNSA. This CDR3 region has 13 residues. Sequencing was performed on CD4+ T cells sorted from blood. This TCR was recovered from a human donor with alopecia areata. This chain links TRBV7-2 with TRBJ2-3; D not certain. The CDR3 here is CASSFFLTDTQYF. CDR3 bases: TGTGCCAGCAGCTTTTTCCTTACAGATACGCAGTATTTT.